The 9 T cell receptor beta chains below were found in one sample sequenced in a study of vaccination effects on CD4 cells after COVID-19. The culture ran for roughly ten days before CD4+ T cells were isolated. Profiled with immunoSEQ multiplex PCR; TCRdb holds only in-frame clones, not every one. The profile shows tens of thousands of clones, 70% to 80% of them singletons. The antigens for these receptors are not known. Specimen: CD4+ T cells from PBMCs cultured without peptide, collected before COVID-19 vaccination. These receptors originate from a human donor who received a COVID-19 vaccine.

In this sample, this clone turned up once. The V gene is TRBV24-1, the J gene TRBJ2-2, with 9 bases lining up with TRBD1. V lost 4 bases, J lost 5 bases, and 7 bases stayed unmatched. Per germline, CDR1 KGHDR and CDR2 SFDVKD. The CDR3 runs to 16 residues. The CDR3 here is CATSEAGTGKTGELFF. The CDR3 nucleotides read TGTGCCACCAGTGAGGCCGGGACAGGGAAGACCGGGGAGCTGTTTTTT.

To note about this clone: An end of the junction does not agree with germline; a read error may underlie this. The chain employs TRBV6-1 and TRBJ1-2; perhaps TRBD1 as D (5 bases). The germline gives CDR1 MNHNS, CDR2 SASEGT. This CDR3 has 14 amino acids. The CDR3 here is CASSLLRDLNPYNF. The CDR3 DNA follows: TGTGCCAGCAGTTTACTCCGGGACCTCAATCCTTACAACTTC.

The chain is built from TRBV9 and TRBJ2-3, with TRBD2 identical over 9 bases. Germline assignment: CDR1 SGDLS and CDR2 YYNGEE. The CDR3 extends over 16 amino acids. Trimming took 6 bases from V and 4 from J; bases not matched to a gene: 12. The CDR3 bases are TGTGCCAGCAACCTACGCGGGGCGGGGGGGGCAGATACGCAGTATTTT. It encodes CASNLRGAGGADTQYF.

The V gene is TRBV9, the J gene TRBJ1-1; D unclear. There are 15 residues in the CDR3. V was pared by 4 bases and J by 1 base, with 14 bases between. Germline values: CDR1 SGDLS, CDR2 YYNGEE. The CDR3 DNA reads TGTGCCAGCAGCCCCCAGGTGGCAGCGAACACTGAAGCTTTCTTT. Protein sequence: CASSPQVAANTEAFF.

This clone showed up just once. The chain recombines TRBV3-1 (or the pseudogene TRBV3-2) with TRBJ2-2; D possibly corresponds to TRBD1 (5 bases). The CDR3 is made up of 13 amino acids. V was shortened by 6 bases and J by 8 bases, with 13 bases between the two germline ends. CDR1 and CDR2 (germline): LGHDT, YNNKEL (reference sequence). CDR3 sequence: CASSILRAGELFF. The CDR3 DNA follows: TGTGCCAGCAGTATTCTCAGGGCTGGGGAGCTGTTTTTT.

The chain is built from TRBV30 and TRBJ2-1; D unresolved. Germline assignment: CDR1 GTSNPN and CDR2 SVGIG (reference sequence). The germline V and J ends were trimmed by 0 bases and 9 bases, with 9 bases remaining between them. The CDR3 contains 12 residues. The CDR3 loop is CAWSVIPPEQFF. The CDR3 region has the DNA TGTGCCTGGAGTGTAATCCCCCCTGAGCAGTTCTTC.

The V call is TRBV9, the J call TRBJ1-2; TRBD1 is a possible D gene (5 bases). V shed 5 bases and J shed 10 bases, with 18 bases lying between them. Germline V gene sequence: CDR1 SGDLS, CDR2 YYNGEE. CDR3 length: 13 amino acids. The CDR3 sequence: CASRSGPLGDYTF. The CDR3 DNA is TGTGCCAGCAGGTCGGGGCCTCTTGGGGACTACACCTTC.

The chain joins TRBV4-1 to TRBJ2-2, with a possible D match to TRBD2 (6 bases). Germline V CDR1 and CDR2: MGHRA, YSYEKL. Trimming left V 6 bases short and J 0 bases short, with 11 bases between. The CDR3 is 15 residues long. DNA for the CDR3: TGCGCCAGCAGGGGGGGACTTACGAACACCGGGGAGCTGTTTTTT. Translating gives CASRGGLTNTGELFF.

In its sample, this clone was seen once. The chain links TRBV5-1 to TRBJ2-1; D gene unclear. The CDR3 runs 14 residues. Germline V lookup: CDR1 SGHRS, CDR2 YFSETQ. Trimming removed 3 bases at V and 0 bases at J, with 7 bases between. As DNA, the CDR3 is TGCGCCAGCAGCTCCGGAGACTCCTACAATGAGCAGTTCTTC. Amino acid sequence: CASSSGDSYNEQFF.